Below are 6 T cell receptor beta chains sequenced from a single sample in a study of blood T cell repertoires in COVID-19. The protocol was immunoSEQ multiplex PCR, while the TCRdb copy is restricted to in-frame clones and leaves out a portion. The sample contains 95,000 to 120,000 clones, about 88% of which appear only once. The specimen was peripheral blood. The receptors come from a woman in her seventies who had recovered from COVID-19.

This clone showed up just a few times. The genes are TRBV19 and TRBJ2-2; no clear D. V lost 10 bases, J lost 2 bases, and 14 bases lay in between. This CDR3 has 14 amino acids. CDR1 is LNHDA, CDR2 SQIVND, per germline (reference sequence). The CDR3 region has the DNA TGTGCCACCGCGCGGCAGATTAACACCGGGGAGCTGTTTTTT. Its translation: CATARQINTGELFF.

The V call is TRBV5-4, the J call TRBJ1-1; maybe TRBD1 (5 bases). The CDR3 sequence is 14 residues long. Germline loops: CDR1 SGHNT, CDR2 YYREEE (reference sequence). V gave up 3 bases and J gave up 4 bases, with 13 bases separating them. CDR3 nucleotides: TGTGCCAGCAGCTCCCGGGGGGGTACCACTGAAGCTTTCTTT. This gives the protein CASSSRGGTTEAFF.

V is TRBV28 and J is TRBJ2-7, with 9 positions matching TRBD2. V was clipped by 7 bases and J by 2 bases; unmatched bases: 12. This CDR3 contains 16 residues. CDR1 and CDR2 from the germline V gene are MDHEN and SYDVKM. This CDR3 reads CASKVKGEREAYEQYF. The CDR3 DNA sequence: TGTGCCAGCAAGGTCAAGGGGGAGCGGGAGGCCTACGAGCAGTACTTC.

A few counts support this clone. CDR3 region: CASRPLPENYGYTF. Written as DNA, the CDR3 is TGTGCCAGCAGGCCACTACCAGAGAACTATGGCTACACCTTC. The rearrangement links TRBV5-6 to TRBJ1-2; D remains unclear. V was trimmed by 5 bases and J by 2 bases, leaving 13 bases between them. Germline V gene lookup returns CDR1 SGHDT and CDR2 YYEEEE. The CDR3 loop spans 14 amino acids.

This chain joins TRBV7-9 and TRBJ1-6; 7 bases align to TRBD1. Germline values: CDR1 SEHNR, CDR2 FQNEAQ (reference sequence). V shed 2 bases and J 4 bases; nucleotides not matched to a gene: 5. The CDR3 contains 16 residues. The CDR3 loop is CASSLTPGGYNSPLHF. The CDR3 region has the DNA TGTGCCAGCAGCTTAACGCCAGGGGGATATAATTCACCCCTCCACTTT.

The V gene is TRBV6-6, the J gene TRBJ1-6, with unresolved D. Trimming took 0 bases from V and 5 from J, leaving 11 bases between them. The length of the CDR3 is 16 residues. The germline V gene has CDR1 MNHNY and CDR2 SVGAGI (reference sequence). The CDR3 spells CASSYSAFEDNSPLHF. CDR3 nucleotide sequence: TGTGCCAGCAGTTACTCGGCTTTCGAAGATAATTCACCCCTCCACTTT.